This passage covers 5 T cell receptor beta chains from one sample sequenced in a study of blood T cell repertoires in COVID-19. Only in-frame clones appear in the TCRdb table, and some are missing; sequencing was by immunoSEQ multiplex PCR. The sample yields about 370,000 clones, over 75% seen once. Source material: peripheral blood. The receptors originated from a woman in her twenties or thirties with COVID-19, enrolled during active disease.

This clone has just a few counts. The chain joins TRBV19 to TRBJ2-1; 9 nucleotides align to TRBD1. The CDR3 is made up of 15 amino acids. Germline CDR1 LNHDA, CDR2 SQIVND (reference sequence). The trim removed 4 bases at V and 8 bases at J, leaving 9 bases unmatched. CDR3 protein: CASSRGQGYSDEQFF. The CDR3 DNA sequence: TGTGCCAGTAGTAGAGGACAGGGGTATAGCGATGAGCAGTTCTTC. Full variable domain (missing parts from reference TRBV19 and TRBJ2-1): DGGITQSPKYLFRKEGQNVTLSCEQNLNHDAMYWYRQDPGQGLRLIYYSQIVNDFQKGDIAEGYSVSREKKESFPLTVTSAQKNPTAFYLCASSRGQGYSDEQFFGPGTRLTVL.

This sequence joins TRBV5-5 and TRBJ2-7, with D possibly being TRBD1 (6 bases). The CDR3 sequence is 15 residues long. Trimming took 0 bases from V and 5 from J, leaving 15 bases between them. Germline V gene data show CDR1 as SGHKS and CDR2 as YYEKEE (reference sequence). The CDR3 DNA follows: TGTGCCAGCAGCTTGGACAGGGCCATAACCCACGAGCAGTACTTC. This translates into CASSLDRAITHEQYF.

The V call is TRBV28, the J call TRBJ2-3; tentative D call: TRBD2 (5 bases). CDR1 is MDHEN, CDR2 SYDVKM, per germline. The CDR3 runs 15 residues. V gave up 3 bases and J gave up 4 bases, with 14 bases separating them. This chain's CDR3 is CASSFVGVGSDTQYF. The CDR3, as DNA: TGTGCCAGCAGTTTTGTGGGAGTTGGGTCAGATACGCAGTATTTT.

This clone was recorded at least ten times. The rearrangement links TRBV4-3 to TRBJ2-1, with 14 bases fitting TRBD2. V was pared by 3 bases and J by 10 bases, with 5 bases of the junction left unmatched. CDR1 and CDR2 from the germline V gene are LGHNA and YSLEER. The CDR3 sequence is 15 residues long. CDR3 loop: CASSQGLAGVDEQFF. The CDR3, as DNA: TGCGCCAGCAGCCAGGGACTAGCGGGAGTGGACGAGCAGTTCTTC.

The V and J genes are TRBV2 and TRBJ2-1; D is perhaps TRBD1 (6 bases). This CDR3 comprises 13 residues. The germline CDR1 and CDR2 sequences are SNHLY and FYNNEI. The V and J ends lost 6 bases and 4 bases respectively, with 10 bases between them. CDR3 in amino acids: CASSWTVYNEQFF. The CDR3 DNA sequence: TGTGCCAGCAGCTGGACAGTATACAATGAGCAGTTCTTC.